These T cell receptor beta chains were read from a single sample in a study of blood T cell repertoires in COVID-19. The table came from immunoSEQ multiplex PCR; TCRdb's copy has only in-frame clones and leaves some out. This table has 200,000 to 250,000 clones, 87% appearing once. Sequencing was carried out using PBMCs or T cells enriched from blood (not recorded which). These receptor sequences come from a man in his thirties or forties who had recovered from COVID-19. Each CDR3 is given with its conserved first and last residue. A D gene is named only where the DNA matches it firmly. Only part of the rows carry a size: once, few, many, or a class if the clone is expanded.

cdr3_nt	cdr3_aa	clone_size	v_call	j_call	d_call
TGTGCCAGTAGTATTAGGGCGACTAGCGGGAATGAGCAGTTCTTC	CASSIRATSGNEQFF	few	TRBV19	TRBJ2-1	TRBD2
TGTGCCAGTAGTGTGGTCTCTGGAGGGAGCCAGCCCCAGCATTTT	CASSVVSGGSQPQHF	-	TRBV19	TRBJ1-5	-
TGTGCCAGCAGTTACGGGGGTAGGAGGGGGCGATACGAGCAGTACTTC	CASSYGGRRGRYEQYF	many	TRBV6-5	TRBJ2-7	-
TGTGCCAGCTCGGGCGGGTACACAGATACGCAGTATTTT	CASSGGYTDTQYF	-	TRBV7-3	TRBJ2-3	-
TGTGCCAGCAGTTCTGGGGCGGGGGGAAAGAGTTCTAACTATGGCTACACCTTC	CASSSGAGGKSSNYGYTF	few	TRBV28	TRBJ1-2	-
TGCGCCAGCAGCCCCGGGACAGGGGGCACGGACTATGGCTACACCTTC	CASSPGTGGTDYGYTF	few	TRBV5-1	TRBJ1-2	TRBD1
TGCGCCAGCAGCCTTCCCTCCTACGAGCAGTACTTC	CASSLPSYEQYF	-	TRBV5-1	TRBJ2-7	-
TGTGCCAGCAGTTTGGCGACAGGGGGCGAGCAGTACTTC	CASSLATGGEQYF	-	TRBV28	TRBJ2-7	TRBD1
TGTGCCAGCAGCCAAGACTACGGGGATGGCAGTGAGCAGTTCTTC	CASSQDYGDGSEQFF	-	TRBV3-1/TRBV3-2	TRBJ2-1	-
TGTGCCAGCAGCCAAGGGCCAGCGGGGCCTACGAACACCGGGGAGCTGTTTTTT	CASSQGPAGPTNTGELFF	-	TRBV3-1/TRBV3-2	TRBJ2-2	TRBD2
TGTGCCAGCAGCTCCGGGACTAGCAGGTACAATGAGCAGTTCTTC	CASSSGTSRYNEQFF	-	TRBV7-2	TRBJ2-1	TRBD2
TGTGCCAGCAGTTACAGACAGCACAGAACCGGGGAGCTGTTTTTT	CASSYRQHRTGELFF	few	TRBV6-5	TRBJ2-2	-
TGTGCCAGCAGTGAGTCGACAGATAGGTATGGCTACACCTTC	CASSESTDRYGYTF	-	TRBV2	TRBJ1-2	-
TGCGCCAGCAGCTTTCAGGGCAGCACTGAAGCTTTCTTT	CASSFQGSTEAFF	-	TRBV5-1	TRBJ1-1	-
TGCGCCAGCAGTGGACAGGACAGAAGCACTGAAGCTTTCTTT	CASSGQDRSTEAFF	-	TRBV10-2	TRBJ1-1	-
TGTGCCAGCAGTGAAAGGGTAGCGGTTTGGCAGTACTTC	CASSERVAVWQYF	-	TRBV6-1	TRBJ2-7	-
TGCGCCAGCGGTCATGGACAGGCGTTAACCTACGAGCAGTACTTC	CASGHGQALTYEQYF	-	TRBV5-1	TRBJ2-7	TRBD1
TGCGCCAGCAGCATTACAGGACCCAATGAGCAGTTCTTC	CASSITGPNEQFF	-	TRBV5-1	TRBJ2-1	-
TGTGCCAGCAGCGGTGAGTCCCGGGAGCTGTTTTTT	CASSGESRELFF	once	TRBV9	TRBJ2-2	-
TGTGCCAGCAGCCAAGCGTCTGGGTCAAGGGGGGGCTACACCTTC	CASSQASGSRGGYTF	-	TRBV14	TRBJ1-2	-
TGTGCCAGCAGCGTAGAGCTCCGCACCTATGGCTACACCTTC	CASSVELRTYGYTF	-	TRBV9	TRBJ1-2	-
TGTGCCAGCAGCCCGGGGGACAGGGCCTATGGCTACACCTTC	CASSPGDRAYGYTF	-	TRBV3-1/TRBV3-2	TRBJ1-2	TRBD1